A single sample gave rise to the 14 T cell receptor beta chains below, sequenced in a study of response to subunit inactivated influenza vaccine. TCRdb independently ran MiXCR on the RT-PCR reads; one entry per CDR3 protein. Among around 530,000 distinct CDR3 sequences listed, about 15% were seen once. Source: CD4+ T cells sorted from PBMCs, taken less than 30 months after vaccination. Receptors were obtained from a man in his fifties or sixties who received an inactivated influenza vaccine.

The rearrangement links TRBV7-9 to TRBJ1-1; D is possibly TRBD1 (5 bases). The CDR3 runs to 14 residues. V lost 5 bases and J lost 0, with 10 bases in between. Germline CDR1 reads SEHNR; CDR2 reads FQNEAQ (reference sequence). The chain's CDR3 is CASSPPDMNTEAFF. CDR3 DNA sequence: TGTGCCAGCAGCCCACCGGACATGAACACTGAAGCTTTCTTT.

The rearrangement joins TRBV6-5 to TRBJ2-7, with D maybe TRBD2 (5 bases). V lost 4 bases to trimming and J lost 9 bases, with 19 bases between them. Germline lookup yields CDR1 MNHEY and CDR2 SVGAGI. This CDR3 comprises 14 residues. CDR3 sequence (DNA): TGTGCCAGCAGTTTCCCCTCTATGGGCGAGGGGCAGTACTTC. Translating gives CASSFPSMGEGQYF.

The V gene is TRBV27, the J gene TRBJ2-1; 10 positions agree with TRBD2. This CDR3 has 15 amino acids. V was pared by 10 bases and J by 6 bases, with 12 bases of the junction left unmatched. Germline V gives CDR1 MNHEY, CDR2 SMNVEV (reference sequence). In DNA, the CDR3 is TGTGCCAACGGTCTTTCGAGCGGGAGGGGCAATGAGCAGTTCTTC. As protein: CANGLSSGRGNEQFF.

The rearrangement uses TRBV12-3 or TRBV12-4 and TRBJ1-1; D gene ambiguous. This CDR3 spans 14 amino acids. The ends were cut back, 5 bases at V and 4 bases at J, with 14 bases in the middle. The CDR3 coding sequence is TGTGCCAGCAGTCCTGATGTAAAAGGCACTGAAGCTTTCTTT. Translation: CASSPDVKGTEAFF.

In its sample, this clonotype was seen a few times. The junction shows a germline mismatch at one end, possibly a read error. This chain joins TRBV20-1 and TRBJ2-7; D is ambiguous. Per the germline V gene, CDR1 is DFQATT and CDR2 is SNEGSKA (reference sequence). The CDR3 extends over 10 amino acids. The CDR3 DNA is TGCAGTGCTAGTCGATTGGGCGGAAACTTC. As protein: CSASRLGGNF.

This clonotype has only a few counts. The chain couples TRBV20-1 to TRBJ1-3; TRBD1 agrees at 7 bases. The CDR3 extends over 13 amino acids. Germline CDR1 DFQATT, CDR2 SNEGSKA (reference sequence). The junction had 8 bases not matched to a gene; V was cut back by 5 bases and J by 7 bases. CDR3 amino acids: CSAAPTGTNTIYF. CDR3 DNA: TGCAGTGCTGCCCCGACAGGGACCAACACCATATATTTT.

Only a few counts were recorded for this clonotype. The DNA of the CDR3 is TGCAGTGCCACATCCGCTAGCTCTAACGAGCAGTACTTC. Protein: CSATSASSNEQYF. The V and J genes are TRBV20-1 and TRBJ2-7; D might be TRBD2 (5 bases). The CDR3 is 13 residues long. The V end was cut by 6 bases, the J end by 5 bases, with 17 bases between. CDR1 is DFQATT and CDR2 is SNEGSKA in the germline V gene (reference sequence).

This sequence joins TRBV29-1 and TRBJ2-7; the D gene could be TRBD1 or TRBD2 (5 bases each). V lost 6 bases and J lost 1, with 10 bases in between. The CDR3 covers 12 residues. Germline assignment: CDR1 SQVTM and CDR2 ANQGSEA. In DNA, the CDR3 is TGCAGCGTCCGGGGCTCTTCCTACGAGCAGTACTTC. Protein sequence: CSVRGSSYEQYF.

This clonotype was counted between two and nine times. The CDR3: CASSLVVNLGVGTDTQYF. In DNA form, the CDR3 reads TGTGCCAGCAGCTTAGTTGTCAACCTAGGGGTAGGCACAGATACGCAGTATTTT. The V call is TRBV11-2, the J call TRBJ2-3, with D maybe TRBD1 (5 bases). CDR1 and CDR2 from the germline V gene are SGHAT and FQNNGV. V lost 1 base to trimming and J lost 1 base, with 18 bases between them. This CDR3 has 18 residues.

This clonotype was observed a few times. V is TRBV25-1 and J is TRBJ2-7, with TRBD1 matching 7 bases. Germline V gives CDR1 MGHDK, CDR2 SYGVNS. V shed 5 bases and J 4 bases; nucleotides not matched to a gene: 5. The CDR3 length is 13 residues. The chain's CDR3 is CASSPLDRYEQYF. CDR3 sequence (DNA): TGTGCCAGCAGTCCCTTGGACAGGTACGAGCAGTACTTC.

V usage is TRBV29-1 and J usage is TRBJ2-1; tentatively, D is TRBD1 (5 bases). The CDR3 has 14 amino acids. Germline CDR1 reads SQVTM; CDR2 reads ANQGSEA. V was shortened by 6 bases and J by 0 bases, with 12 bases between the two germline ends. CDR3 in amino acids: CSVQRQSSYNEQFF. CDR3 nucleotides: TGCAGCGTCCAACGACAGAGCTCCTACAATGAGCAGTTCTTC.

This chain uses TRBV2 with TRBJ2-5, with D possibly TRBD1 on 5 matching bases. This CDR3 comprises 12 residues. The V and J ends lost 8 bases and 4 bases respectively, with 11 bases between them. CDR1 and CDR2 from the germline V gene are SNHLY and FYNNEI. CDR3 sequence: CASGQGGETQYF. CDR3 DNA: TGTGCCAGCGGGCAGGGTGGAGAGACCCAGTACTTC.

Remarks on this clonotype: A much larger clonotype is one base distant, so this may be a read error. This rearrangement joins TRBV20-1 to TRBJ2-5, with 9 bases matching TRBD1. The CDR3 sequence is 15 residues long. CDR1 is DFQATT and CDR2 is SNEGSKA in the germline V gene (reference sequence). The CDR3 reads CSARVFRDREETKYF. The CDR3 coding sequence is TGCAGTGCTAGAGTATTCCGGGACAGGGAAGAGACCAAGTACTTC.

This clonotype turned up a few times. The gene calls are TRBV6-2 or TRBV6-3 and TRBJ2-1, with 9 nucleotides matching TRBD2. The CDR3 is 17 amino acids. From germline, CDR1 is MNHEY and CDR2 SVGEGT. V was clipped by 6 bases and J by 4 bases; unmatched bases: 13. The CDR3 DNA is TGTGCCAGCAGGGCTAGGACCTTAGCGGGAGAGTACAATGAGCAGTTCTTC. It specifies CASRARTLAGEYNEQFF.